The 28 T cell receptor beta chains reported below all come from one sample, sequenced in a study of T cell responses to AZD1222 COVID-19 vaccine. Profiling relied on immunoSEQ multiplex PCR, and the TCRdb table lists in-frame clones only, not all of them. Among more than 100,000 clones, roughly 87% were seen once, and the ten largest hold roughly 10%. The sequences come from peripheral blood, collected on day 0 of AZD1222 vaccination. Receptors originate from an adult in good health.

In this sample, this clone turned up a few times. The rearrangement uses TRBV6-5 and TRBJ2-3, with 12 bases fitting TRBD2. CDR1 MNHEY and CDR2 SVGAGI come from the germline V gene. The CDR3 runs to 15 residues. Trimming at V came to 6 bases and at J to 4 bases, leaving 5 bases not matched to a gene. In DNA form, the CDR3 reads TGTGCCAGCAGCTTGACTAGCGGGGGCCCAGATACGCAGTATTTT. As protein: CASSLTSGGPDTQYF.

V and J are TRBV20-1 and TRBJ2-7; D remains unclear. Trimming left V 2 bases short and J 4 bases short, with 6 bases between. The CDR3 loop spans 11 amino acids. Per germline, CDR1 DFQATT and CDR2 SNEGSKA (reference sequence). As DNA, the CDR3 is TGCAGTGCTAGATTGCTTTACGAGCAGTACTTC. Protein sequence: CSARLLYEQYF.

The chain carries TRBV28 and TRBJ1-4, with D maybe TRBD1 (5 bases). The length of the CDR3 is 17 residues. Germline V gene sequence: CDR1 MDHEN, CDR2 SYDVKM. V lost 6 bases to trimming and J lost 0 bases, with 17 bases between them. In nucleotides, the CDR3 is TGTGCCAGCAGCTCCGCGGGCCGGGGGGCAACTAATGAAAAACTGTTTTTT. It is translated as CASSSAGRGATNEKLFF.

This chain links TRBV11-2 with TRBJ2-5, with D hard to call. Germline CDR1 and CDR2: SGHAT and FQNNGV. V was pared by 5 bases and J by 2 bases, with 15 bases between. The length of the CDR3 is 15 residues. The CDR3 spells CASSHNTLMQETQYF. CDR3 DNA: TGTGCCAGCAGCCACAACACCTTAATGCAAGAGACCCAGTACTTC.

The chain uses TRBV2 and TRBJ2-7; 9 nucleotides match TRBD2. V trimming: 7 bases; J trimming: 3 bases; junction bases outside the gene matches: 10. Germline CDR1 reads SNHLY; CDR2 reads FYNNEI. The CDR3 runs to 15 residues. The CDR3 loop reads CASNLPSGAYYEQYF. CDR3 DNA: TGTGCCAGCAACCTACCTAGCGGGGCCTACTACGAGCAGTACTTC.

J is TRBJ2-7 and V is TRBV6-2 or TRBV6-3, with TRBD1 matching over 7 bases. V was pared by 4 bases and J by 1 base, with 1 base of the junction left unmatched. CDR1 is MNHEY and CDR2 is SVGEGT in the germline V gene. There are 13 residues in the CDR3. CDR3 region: CASSWGQSYEQYF. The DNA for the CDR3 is TGTGCCAGCAGTTGGGGACAGTCCTACGAGCAGTACTTC.

The DNA for the CDR3 is TGTGCCAGCAGTGCGGGGGCGGGAGATACGCAGTATTTT. Protein sequence: CASSAGAGDTQYF. This chain uses TRBV6-4 with TRBJ2-3; D may correspond to TRBD1 or TRBD2 (6 bases each). V was cut by 4 bases and J by 5 bases, with 10 bases left in between. This CDR3 is 13 amino acids long. The germline gives CDR1 MRHNA, CDR2 SNTAGT.

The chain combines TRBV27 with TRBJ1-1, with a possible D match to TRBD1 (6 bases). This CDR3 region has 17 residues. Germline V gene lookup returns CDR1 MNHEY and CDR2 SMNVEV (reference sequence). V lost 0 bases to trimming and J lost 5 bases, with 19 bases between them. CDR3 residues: CASSLSPWGAGVTEAFF. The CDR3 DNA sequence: TGTGCCAGCAGTTTATCCCCTTGGGGGGCCGGAGTTACTGAAGCTTTCTTT.

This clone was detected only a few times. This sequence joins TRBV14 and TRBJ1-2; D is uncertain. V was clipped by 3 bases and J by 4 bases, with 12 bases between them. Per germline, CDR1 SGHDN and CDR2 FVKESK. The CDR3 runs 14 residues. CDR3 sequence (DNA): TGTGCCAGCAGCCACGGCAAAGGGTTCTATGGCTACACCTTC. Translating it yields CASSHGKGFYGYTF. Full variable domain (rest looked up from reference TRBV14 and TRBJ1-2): EAGVTQFPSHSVIEKGQTVTLRCDPISGHDNLYWYRRVMGKEIKFLLHFVKESKQDESGMPNNRFLAERTGGTYSTLKVQPAELEDSGVYFCASSHGKGFYGYTFGSGTRLTVV.

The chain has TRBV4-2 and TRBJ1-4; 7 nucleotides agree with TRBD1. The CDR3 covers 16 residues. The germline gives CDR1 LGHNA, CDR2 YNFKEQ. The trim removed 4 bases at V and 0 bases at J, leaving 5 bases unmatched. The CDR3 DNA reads TGTGCCAGCAGCCCTACAGGGGCCGCAACTAATGAAAAACTGTTTTTT. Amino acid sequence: CASSPTGAATNEKLFF.

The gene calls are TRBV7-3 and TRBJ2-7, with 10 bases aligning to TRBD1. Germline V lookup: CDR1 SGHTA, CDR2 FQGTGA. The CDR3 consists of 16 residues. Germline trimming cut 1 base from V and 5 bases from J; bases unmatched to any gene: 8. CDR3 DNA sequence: TGTGCCAGCAGCTTAAGGGCCGGGACAGGGGTCCACGAGCAGTACTTC. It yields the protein CASSLRAGTGVHEQYF. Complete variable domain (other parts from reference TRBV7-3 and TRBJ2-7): GAGVSQTPSNKVTEKGKYVELRCDPISGHTALYWYRQSLGQGPEFLIYFQGTGAADDSGLPNDRFFAVRPEGSVSTLKIQRTERGDSAVYLCASSLRAGTGVHEQYFGPGTRLTVT.

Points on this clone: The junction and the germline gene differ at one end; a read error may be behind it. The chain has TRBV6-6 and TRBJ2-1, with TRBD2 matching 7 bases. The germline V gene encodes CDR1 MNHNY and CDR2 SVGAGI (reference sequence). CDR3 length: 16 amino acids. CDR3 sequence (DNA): TGTGCTAGCAGTTTTGTAGCGGGTGACGCCTACAATGAGCAGTTCTTC. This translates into CASSFVAGDAYNEQFF.

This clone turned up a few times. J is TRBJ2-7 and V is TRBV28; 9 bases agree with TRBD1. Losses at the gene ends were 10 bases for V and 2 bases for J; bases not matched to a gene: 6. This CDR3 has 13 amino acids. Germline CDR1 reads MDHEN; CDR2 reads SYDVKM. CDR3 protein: CATRTGAAYEQYF. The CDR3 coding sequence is TGTGCCACCCGGACAGGGGCAGCCTACGAGCAGTACTTC. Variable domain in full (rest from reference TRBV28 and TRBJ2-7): DVKVTQSSRYLVKRTGEKVFLECVQDMDHENMFWYRQDPGLGLRLIYFSYDVKMKEKGDIPEGYSVSREKKERFSLILESASTNQTSMYLCATRTGAAYEQYFGPGTRLTVT.

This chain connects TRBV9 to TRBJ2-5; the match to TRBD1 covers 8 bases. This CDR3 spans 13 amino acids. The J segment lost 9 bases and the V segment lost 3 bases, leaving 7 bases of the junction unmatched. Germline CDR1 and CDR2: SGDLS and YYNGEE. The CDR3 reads CASSGHRGEAQYF. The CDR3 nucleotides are TGTGCCAGCAGCGGGCACAGGGGGGAGGCCCAGTACTTC.

This CDR3 reads CASSPTGVSYNEQFF. The CDR3 DNA reads TGTGCCAGCTCACCAACAGGGGTTTCCTACAATGAGCAGTTCTTC. This chain connects TRBV18 to TRBJ2-1; 7 bases align to TRBD1. Germline V gene lookup returns CDR1 KGHSH and CDR2 LQKENI. The CDR3 has 15 residues. J gave up 1 base and V 2 bases, and 2 bases lay outside the gene matches.

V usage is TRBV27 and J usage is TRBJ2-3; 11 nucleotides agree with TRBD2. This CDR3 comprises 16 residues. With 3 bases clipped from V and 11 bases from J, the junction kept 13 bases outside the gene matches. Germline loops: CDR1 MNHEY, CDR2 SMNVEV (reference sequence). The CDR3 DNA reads TGTGCCAGCAGTTTCTTAGGAGCACTAGCGGGAGACCAGCAGTATTTT. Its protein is CASSFLGALAGDQQYF.

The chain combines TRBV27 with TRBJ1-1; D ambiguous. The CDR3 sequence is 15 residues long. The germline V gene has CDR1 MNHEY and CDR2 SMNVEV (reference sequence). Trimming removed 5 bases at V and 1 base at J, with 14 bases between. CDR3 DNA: TGTGCCAGCAGTCCCCTCGGGTCCAAGAACACTGAAGCTTTCTTT. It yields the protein CASSPLGSKNTEAFF.

The CDR3 loop is CASSPVGGRAEKLFF. CDR3 DNA sequence: TGCGCCAGCAGCCCAGTAGGGGGGCGCGCTGAAAAACTGTTTTTT. The chain links TRBV5-1 to TRBJ1-4; D possibly corresponds to TRBD1 (6 bases). Germline V gives CDR1 SGHRS, CDR2 YFSETQ. This CDR3 has 15 residues. The V gene lost 4 bases and the J gene lost 7 bases, with 17 bases spanning the gap.

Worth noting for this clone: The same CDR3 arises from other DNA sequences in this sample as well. The CDR3 DNA follows: TGTGCCAGCAGTGCGGGGTATGGCTACACCTTC. It specifies CASSAGYGYTF. The gene calls are TRBV25-1 and TRBJ1-2; D gene ambiguous. V lost 4 bases to trimming and J lost 5 bases, with 5 bases between them. Germline CDR1 MGHDK, CDR2 SYGVNS. The CDR3 covers 11 residues.

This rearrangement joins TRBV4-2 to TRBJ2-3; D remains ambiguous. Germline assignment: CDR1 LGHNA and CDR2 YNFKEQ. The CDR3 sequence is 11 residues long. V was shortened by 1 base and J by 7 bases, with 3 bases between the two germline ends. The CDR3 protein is CASSQAYTQYF. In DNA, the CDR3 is TGTGCCAGCAGCCAAGCCTATACGCAGTATTTT.

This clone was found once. The CDR3 DNA reads TGTGCCAGCAGTCACCCCGGGACTAGCGGGGCTTACAATGAGCAGTTCTTC. It yields the protein CASSHPGTSGAYNEQFF. The chain couples TRBV6-6 to TRBJ2-1; the match to TRBD2 covers 13 bases. CDR1 is MNHNY and CDR2 is SVGAGI in the germline V gene (reference sequence). The CDR3 is 17 residues long. The V gene end was trimmed by 5 bases and the J gene end by 4 bases; junction bases not matched to a gene: 8.

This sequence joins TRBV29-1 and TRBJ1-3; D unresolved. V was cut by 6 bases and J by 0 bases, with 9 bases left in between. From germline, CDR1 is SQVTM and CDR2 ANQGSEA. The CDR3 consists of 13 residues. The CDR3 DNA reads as TGCAGCGTCTTGGACCTCTCTGGAAACACCATATATTTT. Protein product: CSVLDLSGNTIYF.

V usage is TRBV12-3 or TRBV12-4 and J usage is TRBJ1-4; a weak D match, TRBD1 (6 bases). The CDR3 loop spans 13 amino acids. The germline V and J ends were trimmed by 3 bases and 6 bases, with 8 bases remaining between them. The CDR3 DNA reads TGTGCCAGCAGTTTCGAGGGGGATGAAAAACTGTTTTTT. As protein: CASSFEGDEKLFF.

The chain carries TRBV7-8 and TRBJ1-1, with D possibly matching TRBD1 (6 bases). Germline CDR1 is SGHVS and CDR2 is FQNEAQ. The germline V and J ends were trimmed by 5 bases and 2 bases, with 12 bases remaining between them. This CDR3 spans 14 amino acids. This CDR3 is CASSRGGVNTEAFF. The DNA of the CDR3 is TGTGCCAGCAGCCGAGGGGGGGTAAACACTGAAGCTTTCTTT.

The CDR3 DNA reads TGTGCCAGCAGCTTCCGGACATCTGGGGCCAACGTCCTGACTTTC. Translation: CASSFRTSGANVLTF. V is TRBV11-1 and J is TRBJ2-6; tentative D call: TRBD1 (5 bases). This CDR3 region has 15 residues. The germline V gene encodes CDR1 SGHAT and CDR2 FQDESV (reference sequence). With 3 bases removed from V and 1 base from J, the gap between germline ends came to 7 bases.

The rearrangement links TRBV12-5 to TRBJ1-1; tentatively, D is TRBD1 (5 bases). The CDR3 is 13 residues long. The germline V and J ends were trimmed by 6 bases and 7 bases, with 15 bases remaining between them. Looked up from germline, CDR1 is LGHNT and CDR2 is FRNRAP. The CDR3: CASGRDQGDEAFF. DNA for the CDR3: TGTGCTAGTGGCCGAGATCAGGGTGATGAAGCTTTCTTT.

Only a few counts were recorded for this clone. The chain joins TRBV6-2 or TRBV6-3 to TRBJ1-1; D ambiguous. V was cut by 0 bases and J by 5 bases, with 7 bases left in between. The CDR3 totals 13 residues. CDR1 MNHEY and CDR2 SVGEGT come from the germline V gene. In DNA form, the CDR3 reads TGTGCCAGCAGTTACTCGTACGGGACTGAAGCTTTCTTT. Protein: CASSYSYGTEAFF.

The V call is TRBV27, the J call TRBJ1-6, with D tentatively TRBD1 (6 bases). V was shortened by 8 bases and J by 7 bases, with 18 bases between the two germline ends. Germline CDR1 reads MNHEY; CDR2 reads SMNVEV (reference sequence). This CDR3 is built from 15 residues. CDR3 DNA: TGTGCCAGCTCCTATAGGGGGATTAAGAATTCACCCCTCCACTTT. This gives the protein CASSYRGIKNSPLHF.